Below, 11 T cell receptor beta chains from the same sample are listed, as sequenced in a study of shared clonotypes between healthy human individuals. Sequencing was performed with immunoSEQ multiplex PCR; in TCRdb, only in-frame clones are kept and a portion is missing. The sample contains 2 million to 2.5 million clones, about 90% of which appear only once. Source material: naive CD4+ T cells from PBMCs. The subset denotes: CD45RA+ positively selected. The receptors were gathered from a man in his late teens or twenties in good health. Some clones in this sample may be carry-over from other donors' samples.

This clone was observed a handful of times. This chain joins TRBV18 and TRBJ1-5; possible D gene TRBD1, 6 bases. The CDR3 is 15 amino acids. The V gene lost 4 bases and the J gene lost 4 bases, with 14 bases spanning the gap. CDR1 and CDR2 from the germline V gene are KGHSH and LQKENI. In DNA form, the CDR3 reads TGTGCCAGCTCACAGAGGGGGGCAGAGAATCAGCCCCAGCATTTT. Its translation: CASSQRGAENQPQHF.

V usage is TRBV18 and J usage is TRBJ2-5; 11 nucleotides line up with TRBD1. The CDR3 is made up of 14 amino acids. J was trimmed by 4 bases and V by 5 bases; bases with no gene match: 3. Germline lookup yields CDR1 KGHSH and CDR2 LQKENI. The CDR3 loop is CASSDGQGAETQYF. CDR3 bases: TGTGCCAGCTCAGATGGACAGGGGGCAGAGACCCAGTACTTC.

The CDR3 region has the DNA TGCGCCAGCACCAAACTAGCGGGAAAAACCAATGAGCAGTTCTTC. Protein: CASTKLAGKTNEQFF. J is TRBJ2-1 and V is TRBV5-1, with 10 bases matching TRBD2. With 6 bases clipped from V and 6 bases from J, the junction kept 9 bases outside the gene matches. This CDR3 is built from 15 residues. CDR1 is SGHRS, CDR2 YFSETQ, per germline.

CDR3 DNA: TGTGCCAGCAGCCGTCAACTAGCTGGTGAGCAGTACTTC. Amino acid sequence: CASSRQLAGEQYF. The chain couples TRBV28 to TRBJ2-7; D perhaps matches TRBD2 (6 bases). CDR3 length: 13 amino acids. The V end lost 6 bases, the J end lost 7 bases, and 16 bases lay between the germline ends. The germline V gene encodes CDR1 MDHEN and CDR2 SYDVKM.

This clone showed up just once. The V and J genes are TRBV2 and TRBJ1-1; maybe TRBD1 (6 bases). Germline lookup yields CDR1 SNHLY and CDR2 FYNNEI. The V gene lost 7 bases and the J gene lost 1 base, with 13 bases spanning the gap. The CDR3 consists of 14 residues. CDR3 protein: CASTTGTQNTEAFF. The CDR3 bases are TGTGCCAGCACTACCGGGACACAGAACACTGAAGCTTTCTTT.

The chain carries TRBV15 and TRBJ2-3; D is ambiguous. Per the germline V gene, CDR1 is LNHNV and CDR2 is YYDKDF (reference sequence). Trimming stripped 0 bases from V and 3 bases from J, with 10 bases between. The CDR3 spans 15 residues. The CDR3 sequence: CATSRDRPETDTQYF. CDR3 nucleotide sequence: TGTGCCACCAGCAGAGATCGGCCGGAGACAGATACGCAGTATTTT.

The chain joins TRBV27 to TRBJ2-7; D may be TRBD2 (7 bases). V dropped 5 bases and J dropped 0 bases, with 20 bases sitting between them. Per the germline V gene, CDR1 is MNHEY and CDR2 is SMNVEV (reference sequence). This CDR3 has 17 amino acids. CDR3 DNA: TGTGCCAGCAGTCCACCATGGGGGGGGCCTCACTCCTACGAGCAGTACTTC. It specifies CASSPPWGGPHSYEQYF.

The chain employs TRBV5-1 and TRBJ1-2, with D uncertain. The CDR3 runs 17 residues. Looked up from germline, CDR1 is SGHRS and CDR2 is YFSETQ. V was cut by 4 bases and J by 2 bases, with 21 bases left in between. DNA of the CDR3: TGCGCCAGCAGCATGGAGTCCAGACCCACCACCAACTATGGCTACACCTTC. The encoded protein is CASSMESRPTTNYGYTF. Full variable domain (rest looked up from reference TRBV5-1 and TRBJ1-2): KAGVTQTPRYLIKTRGQQVTLSCSPISGHRSVSWYQQTPGQGLQFLFEYFSETQRNKGNFPGRFSGRQFSNSRSEMNVSTLELGDSALYLCASSMESRPTTNYGYTFGSGTRLTVV.

V is TRBV30 and J is TRBJ1-2, with 10 bases aligning to TRBD1. Per the germline V gene, CDR1 is GTSNPN and CDR2 is SVGIG (reference sequence). CDR3 length: 15 amino acids. J was trimmed by 4 bases and V by 2 bases; bases with no gene match: 7. The CDR3 nucleotides read TGTGCCTGGAGTCCCAGACAGGGGGCTATCTATGGCTACACCTTC. This codes for CAWSPRQGAIYGYTF. Drawing the rest from reference TRBV30 and TRBJ1-2, the complete variable domain is SQTIHQWPATLVQPVGSPLSLECTVEGTSNPNLYWYRQAAGRGLQLLFYSVGIGQISSEVPQNLSASRPQDRQFILSSKKLLLSDSGFYLCAWSPRQGAIYGYTFGSGTRLTVV.

V gene TRBV5-1 combines with J gene TRBJ1-1; D uncertain. The V end was cut by 4 bases, the J end by 0 bases, with 10 bases between. There are 14 residues in the CDR3. CDR1 is SGHRS, CDR2 YFSETQ, per germline. The CDR3 is CASSPTSMNTEAFF. In DNA form, the CDR3 reads TGCGCCAGCAGCCCGACGTCGATGAACACTGAAGCTTTCTTT.

CDR3 nucleotide sequence: TGTGCCAGCAGTTTTTTACCCCCGGGACAGGGGAATGAAAAACTGTTTTTT. As protein: CASSFLPPGQGNEKLFF. J is TRBJ1-4 and V is TRBV25-1, with 10 bases fitting TRBD1. The germline gives CDR1 MGHDK, CDR2 SYGVNS. There are 17 residues in the CDR3. Unmatched junction bases numbered 11, after V lost 5 bases and J lost 5 bases.